The 18 T cell receptor beta chains presented below share a single source sample, sequenced in a study of cytomegalovirus exposure and HLA in healthy donors. PCR was performed using 60 Vbeta and 13 Jbeta primers. Assay: immunoSEQ multiplex PCR; the TCRdb copy retains only in-frame clones and omits some. The repertoire holds about 170,000 clones, with 81% as singletons. Sequenced: PBMCs. These receptors were taken from a woman aged 18-29 years in good health and CMV-seropositive.

The V gene is TRBV10-3, the J gene TRBJ2-2; 7 bases fit TRBD1. V lost 9 bases and J lost 1; bases outside the gene matches: 5. CDR1 and CDR2 from the germline V gene are ENHRY and SYGVKD. This CDR3 has 14 residues. This CDR3 reads CAMMGDRNTGELFF. In DNA form, the CDR3 reads TGTGCCATGATGGGGGACAGGAACACCGGGGAGCTGTTTTTT.

The chain couples TRBV11-3 to TRBJ2-1, with TRBD2 matching over 13 bases. Trimming at V came to 1 base and at J to 12 bases, leaving 3 bases not matched to a gene. The germline V gene has CDR1 SGHNT and CDR2 YENEEA. CDR3 length equals 14 residues. The CDR3 protein is CASSLVGLAGTQFF. CDR3 DNA sequence: TGTGCCAGCAGCTTAGTGGGACTAGCGGGGACGCAGTTCTTC.

The gene calls are TRBV4-2 and TRBJ2-2, with 10 nucleotides matching TRBD2. V trimming: 0 bases; J trimming: 4 bases; junction bases outside the gene matches: 8. Germline CDR1 is LGHNA and CDR2 is YNFKEQ. This CDR3 spans 18 amino acids. The DNA for the CDR3 is TGTGCCAGCAGCCAAGAGGCCCTAGCGGGGGCGGCCACCGGGGAGCTGTTTTTT. It translates to CASSQEALAGAATGELFF.

The V and J genes are TRBV6-5 and TRBJ1-2; 7 bases fit TRBD1. From germline, CDR1 is MNHEY and CDR2 SVGAGI. The trim removed 5 bases at V and 6 bases at J, leaving 9 bases unmatched. The CDR3 sequence is 14 residues long. The CDR3 region is CASSTGQYTDGYTF. CDR3 sequence (DNA): TGTGCCAGCAGTACGGGACAGTACACCGATGGCTACACCTTC.

CDR3 nucleotide sequence: TGTGCCAGCAGCCAAGACATTAACTATGGCTACACCTTC. As protein: CASSQDINYGYTF. V is TRBV7-3 and J is TRBJ1-2; D gene unclear. Germline V gene lookup returns CDR1 SGHTA and CDR2 FQGTGA. With 5 bases removed from V and 1 base from J, the gap between germline ends came to 8 bases. This CDR3 spans 13 amino acids. Looking up the rest from reference TRBV7-3 and TRBJ1-2 gives the full variable domain: GAGVSQTPSNKVTEKGKYVELRCDPISGHTALYWYRQSLGQGPEFLIYFQGTGAADDSGLPNDRFFAVRPEGSVSTLKIQRTERGDSAVYLCASSQDINYGYTFGSGTRLTVV.

The chain recombines TRBV7-8 with TRBJ2-1; a weak D match, TRBD2 (5 bases). The CDR3 sequence is 13 residues long. Germline V gene data show CDR1 as SGHVS and CDR2 as FQNEAQ. Trimming removed 5 bases from V and 9 bases from J, with 14 bases in between. In nucleotides, the CDR3 is TGTGCCAGCAGCGCCACTAGGGCCGGTGAGCAGTTCTTC. Protein product: CASSATRAGEQFF. Full variable domain (outside the CDR3, taken from reference TRBV7-8 and TRBJ2-1): GAGVSQSPRYKVAKRGQDVALRCDPISGHVSLFWYQQALGQGPEFLTYFQNEAQLDKSGLPSDRFFAERPEGSVSTLKIQRTQQEDSAVYLCASSATRAGEQFFGPGTRLTVL.

The V and J genes are TRBV7-8 and TRBJ2-7; 8 bases fit TRBD1. The CDR3 consists of 14 residues. From germline, CDR1 is SGHVS and CDR2 FQNEAQ. Trimming at V came to 5 bases and at J to 4 bases, leaving 7 bases not matched to a gene. The CDR3 DNA reads TGTGCCAGCAGCCACGTGGACAGGGAGTACGAGCAGTACTTC. This sequence encodes CASSHVDREYEQYF.

The chain uses TRBV9 and TRBJ1-6, with 7 positions matching TRBD1. Germline-derived CDR1 and CDR2 are SGDLS and YYNGEE. The CDR3 is 15 amino acids. V shed 0 bases, J shed 6 bases, and the junction held 3 bases outside the gene matches. CDR3 in amino acids: CASSVGTGANSPLHF. CDR3 bases: TGTGCCAGCAGCGTAGGGACAGGTGCTAATTCACCCCTCCACTTT.

Note on this clone: Other DNA variants within this sample encode the same CDR3. This chain joins TRBV7-9 and TRBJ2-5; 15 positions agree with TRBD2. After removal of 3 bases from V and 1 base from J, the junction contained 0 bases not matched to a gene. The CDR3 has 16 residues. CDR1 is SEHNR and CDR2 is FQNEAQ in the germline V gene (reference sequence). The CDR3 region is CASSLGLAGGQETQYF. The CDR3 DNA is TGTGCCAGCAGCTTGGGACTAGCGGGGGGCCAAGAGACCCAGTACTTC.

This sequence joins TRBV7-9 and TRBJ2-2; TRBD1 aligns across 7 bases. This CDR3 spans 13 amino acids. Germline CDR1 and CDR2: SEHNR and FQNEAQ (reference sequence). The V segment lost 5 bases and the J segment 6 bases; nucleotides outside the gene matches: 3. The CDR3 nucleotides are TGTGCCAGCAGCACCGGGACAGCCGGGGAGCTGTTTTTT. This translates into CASSTGTAGELFF.

This CDR3 is CASSPTGLWDTQYF. The CDR3 DNA reads as TGTGCCAGCAGCCCGACAGGGTTATGGGATACGCAGTATTTT. The gene calls are TRBV7-2 and TRBJ2-3; 7 bases line up with TRBD1. Trimming took 5 bases from V and 6 from J; bases not matched to a gene: 8. The CDR3 runs 14 residues. Germline CDR1 and CDR2: SGHTA and FQGNSA. The complete variable domain, with remaining parts taken from reference TRBV7-2 and TRBJ2-3, reads GAGVSQSPSNKVTEKGKDVELRCDPISGHTALYWYRQSLGQGLEFLIYFQGNSAPDKSGLPSDRFSAERTGGSVSTLTIQRTQQEDSAVYLCASSPTGLWDTQYFGPGTRLTVL.

Worth noting for this clone: The junction does not match germline at one end; this may be a read error. The chain joins TRBV19 to TRBJ2-7; D gene uncertain. Germline CDR1 reads LNHDA; CDR2 reads SQIVND (reference sequence). The length of the CDR3 is 8 residues. As DNA, the CDR3 is TGCTCCCCACGGGAGCAGTACTTC. It translates to CSPREQYF.

The V gene is TRBV15, the J gene TRBJ1-6; D gene unclear. This CDR3 is 13 amino acids long. Germline V gene sequence: CDR1 LNHNV, CDR2 YYDKDF (reference sequence). Trimming took 3 bases from V and 7 from J, leaving 7 bases between them. The CDR3 bases are TGTGCCACCAGCAGGGACTCAAATTCACCCCTCCACTTT. This encodes CATSRDSNSPLHF.

J is TRBJ1-3 and V is TRBV7-6; a weak D match, TRBD1 (5 bases). From germline, CDR1 is SGHVS and CDR2 FNYEAQ. The CDR3 has 15 residues. Between the trimmed V and J ends, which lost 1 base and 3 bases, there was a span of 10 bases. The CDR3 region has the DNA TGTGCCAGCAGCTTAGTTGGAGGGGTTGGAAACACCATATATTTT. This encodes CASSLVGGVGNTIYF.

This sequence joins TRBV7-9 and TRBJ2-3; 11 bases map to TRBD2. The CDR3 totals 17 residues. V gave up 5 bases and J gave up 0 bases; unmatched junction bases: 7. The V gene's germline CDR1 is SEHNR and CDR2 FQNEAQ (reference sequence). The CDR3 DNA is TGTGCCAGCAGCCTTGCTAGCGGGAGGACGAGCACAGATACGCAGTATTTT. Translated: CASSLASGRTSTDTQYF.

This rearrangement joins TRBV7-2 to TRBJ2-5; a possible D gene is TRBD1 (5 bases). CDR3 size: 15 residues. Per germline, CDR1 SGHTA and CDR2 FQGNSA. V was cut by 2 bases and J by 1 base, with 11 bases left in between. The CDR3 is CASSLRWGSQETQYF. CDR3 coding DNA: TGTGCCAGCAGCTTACGCTGGGGCAGCCAAGAGACCCAGTACTTC.

The genes are TRBV28 and TRBJ2-7; tentative D call: TRBD1 (5 bases). The length of the CDR3 is 15 residues. V gave up 4 bases and J gave up 0 bases, with 13 bases separating them. Germline loops: CDR1 MDHEN, CDR2 SYDVKM. CDR3 DNA sequence: TGTGCCAGCAGTTACCCCCAGGGTACCTCCTACGAGCAGTACTTC. This gives the protein CASSYPQGTSYEQYF.

Comment on this clone: The sample holds other DNA sequences that translate to the same CDR3. The J gene is TRBJ2-7, the V gene TRBV11-3; TRBD1 matches 8 bases. CDR1 SGHNT and CDR2 YENEEA come from the germline V gene. The V gene end was trimmed by 1 base and the J gene end by 1 base; junction bases not matched to a gene: 0. The CDR3 covers 14 residues. The chain's CDR3 is CASSLGDRSYEQYF. In DNA, the CDR3 is TGTGCCAGCAGCTTAGGGGACAGGTCCTACGAGCAGTACTTC.